This TCR beta chain was recorded in a study of blood T cell repertoires in COVID-19. Turning to the study itself: COVID-19 samples collected from the United States, Italy and Spain covered acute and convalescent phases. From T cells, B-cell-depleted T cells, or PBMCs came the material, which was cDNA or gDNA.

Under the authors' procedure: Reference gene primer amplification gave nucleated cell count estimates. Assay: immunoSEQ multiplex PCR; the TCRdb copy retains only in-frame clones and omits some. Clone size and V and J calls were adopted from that table, with D and trimming inferred from the DNA. This sample has around 100,000 clones; around four fifths occur once, and the top ten carry roughly 12%. V lost 3 bases to trimming and J lost 9 bases, with 9 bases between them. CDR3 size: 12 residues. Sequenced input: peripheral blood. V gene TRBV12-3 or TRBV12-4 combines with J gene TRBJ2-1, with D possibly matching TRBD1 (6 bases). This clonotype was sampled from a woman aged 70-85 years with acute or convalescent COVID-19. CDR3 residues: CASSFSGAEQFF. CDR3 nucleotides: TGTGCCAGCAGTTTCTCAGGGGCTGAGCAGTTCTTC.